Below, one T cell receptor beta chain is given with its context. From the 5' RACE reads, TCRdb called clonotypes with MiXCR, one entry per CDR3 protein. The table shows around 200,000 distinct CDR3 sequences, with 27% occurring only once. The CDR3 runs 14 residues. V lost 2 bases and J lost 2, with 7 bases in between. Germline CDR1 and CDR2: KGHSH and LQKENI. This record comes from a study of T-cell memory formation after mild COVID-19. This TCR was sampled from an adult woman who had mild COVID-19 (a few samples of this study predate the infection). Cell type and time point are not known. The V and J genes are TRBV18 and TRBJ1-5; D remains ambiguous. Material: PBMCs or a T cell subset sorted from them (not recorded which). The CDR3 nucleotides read TGTGCCAGCTCACCAGGGTTGGGCAATCAGCCCCAGCATTTT. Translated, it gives CASSPGLGNQPQHF.